Each of the 28 T cell receptor beta chains below was sequenced from the same sample in a study of naive and memory T cell subsets. TCR cDNA received a 3' ligated oligonucleotide that carried a UMI. Ligated cDNA underwent four rounds of PCR with nested alpha and beta constant region primers and SP2. TCRdb reanalysed the 5' RACE reads using MiXCR and keeps one entry per CDR3 protein. Here the sample spans roughly 56,000 distinct CDR3 sequences, under 8.5% being singletons. The receptors were sampled from a male donor in good health.

This clonotype has more than one count but fewer than ten. The chain combines TRBV19 with TRBJ2-1, with 7 nucleotides matching TRBD1. The CDR3 sequence is 18 residues long. Losses at the gene ends were 4 bases for V and 0 bases for J; bases not matched to a gene: 12. Germline assignment: CDR1 LNHDA and CDR2 SQIVND (reference sequence). The CDR3 loop is CASSTPPGTVLSYNEQFF. DNA for the CDR3: TGTGCCAGTAGTACTCCTCCGGGGACAGTACTCTCCTACAATGAGCAGTTCTTC.

This clonotype was seen a few times. DNA for the CDR3: TGTGCCAGCAGCCAGGACCCGGCACCCCTCCACTTT. Encoded protein: CASSQDPAPLHF. The V and J genes are TRBV3-1 and TRBJ1-6; no definite D call. CDR3 size: 12 residues. Germline loops: CDR1 LGHDT, CDR2 YNNKEL (reference sequence). Trimming shortened V by 3 bases and J by 11 bases, and 8 bases separated the two germline ends.

The sample holds many counts of this clonotype. CDR3 DNA: TGTGCCGCATCCAGGGGTTACGAGTCCTACGAGCAGTACTTC. Residues: CAASRGYESYEQYF. This sequence joins TRBV6-5 and TRBJ2-7; D possibly corresponds to TRBD1 (6 bases). Germline CDR1 reads MNHEY; CDR2 reads SVGAGI. V was pared by 11 bases and J by 1 base, with 18 bases between. The CDR3 has 14 amino acids.

This clonotype has just a few counts. This rearrangement joins TRBV2 to TRBJ2-3, with 11 positions matching TRBD2. The CDR3 has 14 residues. CDR1 and CDR2 from the germline V gene are SNHLY and FYNNEI. With V trimmed by 10 bases and J by 2 bases, 5 bases remained unmatched. The CDR3 here is CATRLAGSTDTQYF. The DNA of the CDR3 is TGTGCCACTCGACTAGCGGGGTCCACAGATACGCAGTATTTT.

This clonotype showed up just a few times. The chain carries TRBV20-1 and TRBJ2-2; D is undetermined. This CDR3 is built from 13 residues. V dropped 6 bases and J dropped 2 bases, with 10 bases sitting between them. The germline V gene has CDR1 DFQATT and CDR2 SNEGSKA (reference sequence). The chain's CDR3 is CSAPGLNTGELFF. DNA for the CDR3: TGCAGTGCCCCCGGCCTAAACACCGGGGAGCTGTTTTTT.

V gene TRBV13 combines with J gene TRBJ1-3; no definite D call. CDR1 and CDR2 (germline): PRHDT, FYEKMQ (reference sequence). V was trimmed by 5 bases and J by 0 bases, leaving 17 bases between them. The CDR3 sequence is 17 residues long. This CDR3 is CASSLDRSVDSGNTIYF. CDR3 coding DNA: TGTGCCAGCAGCCTGGACCGCTCCGTTGACTCTGGAAACACCATATATTTT.

This clonotype was observed at least ten times. The genes are TRBV10-2 and TRBJ1-6; D is uncertain. Germline-derived CDR1 and CDR2 are WSHSY and SAAADI. V lost 0 bases and J 6 bases, leaving 15 bases between the germline ends. There are 17 residues in the CDR3. CDR3 region: CASSESTWPGSNSPLHF. In DNA, the CDR3 is TGCGCCAGCAGTGAGTCGACCTGGCCAGGTTCTAATTCACCCCTCCACTTT.

This clonotype was found many times. V is TRBV7-6 and J is TRBJ2-1; D remains ambiguous. The germline V gene has CDR1 SGHVS and CDR2 FNYEAQ. V shed 5 bases and J shed 5 bases, with 4 bases lying between them. This CDR3 region has 11 residues. DNA of the CDR3: TGTGCCAGCAGCGTTCACAATGAGCAGTTCTTC. Translated: CASSVHNEQFF.

This clonotype was seen a handful of times. The chain combines TRBV5-1 with TRBJ1-2; TRBD1 aligns across 12 bases. Losses at the gene ends were 4 bases for V and 4 bases for J; bases not matched to a gene: 8. CDR1 and CDR2 from the germline V gene are SGHRS and YFSETQ. This CDR3 is built from 16 residues. CDR3: CASSPGQGAQGYGYTF. In DNA form, the CDR3 reads TGCGCCAGCAGCCCGGGACAGGGGGCGCAGGGCTATGGCTACACCTTC.

The chain couples TRBV6-2 or TRBV6-3 to TRBJ2-7, with TRBD2 as a possible D gene (6 bases). The CDR3 has 13 residues. From germline, CDR1 is MNHEY and CDR2 SVGEGT. V lost 6 bases and J lost 6, with 15 bases in between. CDR3 loop: CASSSTSIVEQYF. CDR3 bases: TGTGCCAGCAGCTCGACTAGTATTGTCGAGCAGTACTTC.

This clonotype was detected a few times. This chain connects TRBV5-1 to TRBJ1-1, with a weak D call TRBD1 (6 bases). The V gene lost 6 bases and the J gene lost 4 bases, with 22 bases spanning the gap. CDR1 SGHRS and CDR2 YFSETQ come from the germline V gene. The CDR3 consists of 16 residues. The CDR3 DNA reads as TGCGCCAGCACCGTTACTAGGGGGAGGAAGGTCACTGAAGCTTTCTTT. It yields the protein CASTVTRGRKVTEAFF.

This rearrangement joins TRBV30 to TRBJ2-2; D gene unclear. The V gene's germline CDR1 is GTSNPN and CDR2 SVGIG (reference sequence). V was trimmed by 4 bases and J by 6 bases, leaving 6 bases between them. The CDR3 is 11 amino acids. Here the CDR3 reads CAWTVAGELFF. Written as DNA, the CDR3 is TGTGCCTGGACGGTCGCCGGGGAGCTGTTTTTT.

This clonotype was observed at least ten times. V is TRBV6-5 and J is TRBJ1-4; TRBD1 agrees at 8 bases. Germline CDR1 and CDR2: MNHEY and SVGAGI. The CDR3 runs to 17 residues. Unmatched junction bases numbered 9, after V lost 0 bases and J lost 6 bases. The CDR3 DNA sequence: TGTGCCAGCAGTTACTCGATCCGACAGGGGAGGGATGAAAAACTGTTTTTT. Its translation: CASSYSIRQGRDEKLFF.

This clonotype was observed many times. The gene calls are TRBV4-1 and TRBJ2-5; D is unresolved. Trimming shortened V by 0 bases and J by 2 bases, and 10 bases separated the two germline ends. CDR1 and CDR2 (germline): MGHRA, YSYEKL. This CDR3 has 15 residues. As DNA, the CDR3 is TGCGCCAGCAGCCAAGATCGCTCGTTACAAGAGACCCAGTACTTC. Its protein is CASSQDRSLQETQYF.

The sample holds many counts of this clonotype. V and J are TRBV6-5 and TRBJ2-7; TRBD2 matches 11 bases. Germline CDR1 and CDR2: MNHEY and SVGAGI. J was trimmed by 1 base and V by 6 bases; bases with no gene match: 8. This CDR3 contains 16 residues. As DNA, the CDR3 is TGTGCCAGCAGAGAATTCCTAGCGGGAGGTTCCTACGAGCAGTACTTC. Translation gives CASREFLAGGSYEQYF.

In its sample, this clonotype was seen a few times. The V call is TRBV27, the J call TRBJ1-1, with D possibly TRBD1 on 5 matching bases. CDR1 and CDR2 from the germline V gene are MNHEY and SMNVEV (reference sequence). This CDR3 has 15 residues. The V and J ends lost 1 base and 5 bases respectively, with 14 bases between them. CDR3 sequence: CASSLLPGRGTEAFF. For the CDR3, the DNA is TGTGCCAGCAGTTTATTACCGGGGAGGGGAACTGAAGCTTTCTTT.

The chain is built from TRBV9 and TRBJ2-3; 11 bases match TRBD2. The CDR3 has 16 residues. Germline lookup yields CDR1 SGDLS and CDR2 YYNGEE. J gave up 2 bases and V 4 bases, and 6 bases lay outside the gene matches. The CDR3 DNA follows: TGTGCCAGCAGCACCGGGACTAGCGGAACCACAGATACGCAGTATTTT. This translates into CASSTGTSGTTDTQYF.

This chain links TRBV7-9 with TRBJ2-7; D is ambiguous. Trimming shortened V by 2 bases and J by 0 bases, and 5 bases separated the two germline ends. The CDR3 length is 13 residues. Germline V gene data show CDR1 as SEHNR and CDR2 as FQNEAQ (reference sequence). The CDR3 here is CASSLPSSYEQYF. The CDR3, as DNA: TGTGCCAGCAGCTTACCCAGCTCCTACGAGCAGTACTTC.

The gene calls are TRBV7-2 and TRBJ2-7; 7 bases match TRBD2. The CDR3 has 17 residues. Looked up from germline, CDR1 is SGHTA and CDR2 is FQGNSA. The V gene end was trimmed by 4 bases and the J gene end by 1 base; junction bases not matched to a gene: 13. The CDR3: CASSYTTGTIISYEQYF. CDR3 sequence (DNA): TGTGCCAGCAGCTACACTACCGGGACTATTATTTCCTACGAGCAGTACTTC.

This clonotype has more than one count but fewer than ten. The chain has TRBV6-2 or TRBV6-3 and TRBJ2-5; D unresolved. The CDR3 is 11 residues long. Per the germline V gene, CDR1 is MNHEY and CDR2 is SVGEGT. Trimming left V 2 bases short and J 13 bases short, with 11 bases between. The CDR3 here is CASSYGPEPYF. CDR3 nucleotide sequence: TGTGCCAGCAGTTACGGGCCTGAACCGTACTTC.

This clonotype was counted ten times or more. V and J are TRBV7-9 and TRBJ2-7; 7 bases are a match to TRBD1. The CDR3 extends over 14 amino acids. The trim removed 5 bases at V and 4 bases at J, leaving 8 bases unmatched. In germline, CDR1 is SEHNR, CDR2 FQNEAQ (reference sequence). CDR3 amino acids: CASSPRQGAYEQYF. The CDR3 DNA sequence: TGTGCCAGCAGCCCCCGACAGGGCGCGTACGAGCAGTACTTC.

In its sample, this clonotype was seen a few times. The chain couples TRBV5-5 to TRBJ2-7; 7 positions agree with TRBD1. V shed 3 bases and J 5 bases; nucleotides not matched to a gene: 8. CDR3 length: 14 amino acids. Germline loops: CDR1 SGHKS, CDR2 YYEKEE (reference sequence). The CDR3 coding sequence is TGTGCCAGCAGCTGGACAGGCCCCACGGACGAGCAGTACTTC. Encoded protein: CASSWTGPTDEQYF.

This clonotype was seen repeatedly, ten times or more. The chain couples TRBV3-1 to TRBJ2-3; weak D call: TRBD2 (5 bases). V lost 0 bases to trimming and J lost 5 bases, with 15 bases between them. This CDR3 region has 16 residues. The germline gives CDR1 LGHDT, CDR2 YNNKEL (reference sequence). This CDR3 is CASSQEAADEGDTQYF. The CDR3 region has the DNA TGTGCCAGCAGCCAAGAAGCGGCGGATGAGGGAGATACGCAGTATTTT.

There are a few counts of this clonotype. The chain employs TRBV29-1 and TRBJ1-1; no firm D call. Germline values: CDR1 SQVTM, CDR2 ANQGSEA. The V end was cut by 4 bases, the J end by 2 bases, with 5 bases between. The CDR3 is 11 amino acids. CDR3 sequence: CSVGSNTEAFF. As DNA, the CDR3 is TGCAGCGTTGGGTCCAACACTGAAGCTTTCTTT.

This clonotype was seen many times. The V and J genes are TRBV12-3 or TRBV12-4 and TRBJ1-6; D remains unclear. This CDR3 contains 14 residues. Between the trimmed V and J ends, which lost 2 bases and 9 bases, there was a span of 11 bases. This CDR3 reads CASSLLIEGSPLHF. The CDR3 DNA reads as TGTGCCAGCAGTTTACTGATTGAGGGTTCACCCCTCCACTTT.

This chain joins TRBV2 and TRBJ2-1, with unresolved D. This CDR3 contains 14 residues. The germline CDR1 and CDR2 sequences are SNHLY and FYNNEI. Trimming cost V 0 bases and J 10 bases, with 13 bases left between them. DNA for the CDR3: TGTGCCAGCAGTGAAGCGCGGCAACTGGGGGAGCAGTTCTTC. It encodes CASSEARQLGEQFF.

This clonotype was observed a few times. The chain has TRBV27 and TRBJ2-7; D gene unclear. This CDR3 contains 14 residues. CDR1 MNHEY and CDR2 SMNVEV come from the germline V gene (reference sequence). V was pared by 3 bases and J by 3 bases, with 12 bases between. CDR3 nucleotide sequence: TGTGCCAGCAGTTTTAAGGGTGGGTACTACGAGCAGTACTTC. Translating gives CASSFKGGYYEQYF.

This clonotype was detected only a few times. The rearrangement links TRBV19 to TRBJ1-5, with 9 bases identical to TRBD1. J was trimmed by 0 bases and V by 10 bases; bases with no gene match: 13. The CDR3 has 17 amino acids. In germline, CDR1 is LNHDA, CDR2 SQIVND (reference sequence). In DNA form, the CDR3 reads TGTGCCACAACAAGGGACAGGGATGAGTATAGCAATCAGCCCCAGCATTTT. It encodes CATTRDRDEYSNQPQHF.